The 31 T cell receptor beta chains listed next were all sequenced from one sample in a study of blood T cells in healthy people across ages. PCR was performed a second time for roughly 7 to 12 cycles using a sample-barcoded 5' primer and a J-beta primer mix. One entry per CDR3 protein results from TCRdb running MiXCR on the 5' RACE reads. Altogether 780,000 or so distinct CDR3 sequences are present, approximately 55% being singletons, with the ten largest covering around 40%. Sequenced sample: blood. The receptors derive from an elderly man in good health.

This clonotype turned up a few times. The chain links TRBV29-1 to TRBJ2-1, with D uncertain. CDR1 is SQVTM and CDR2 is ANQGSEA in the germline V gene. The CDR3 length is 15 residues. The V end was cut by 0 bases, the J end by 2 bases, with 11 bases between. The CDR3 spells CSVEDGSVTYNEQFF. The CDR3 nucleotides are TGCAGCGTTGAAGACGGCAGCGTCACCTACAATGAGCAGTTCTTC.

In regard to this clonotype: A read error is possible here, since a much larger clone lies one base away. The genes are TRBV29-1 and TRBJ2-5; TRBD1 matches at 10 bases. Germline V gives CDR1 SQVTM, CDR2 ANQGSEA. V lost 7 bases, J lost 5 bases, and 7 bases stayed unmatched. The CDR3 is 13 amino acids. CDR3 region: CSGPGQGLETQYF. The CDR3 coding sequence is TGCAGCGGCCCGGGACAGGGGTTGGAGACCCAGTACTTC.

The J gene is TRBJ2-2, the V gene TRBV28; 8 nucleotides line up with TRBD2. The CDR3 has 16 amino acids. V shed 4 bases and J 4 bases; nucleotides not matched to a gene: 8. The germline CDR1 and CDR2 sequences are MDHEN and SYDVKM. CDR3: CASSSPGLGATGELFF. The CDR3 region has the DNA TGTGCCAGCAGTTCGCCGGGACTAGGCGCCACCGGGGAGCTGTTTTTT.

This clonotype was found a few times. This rearrangement joins TRBV12-3 or TRBV12-4 to TRBJ1-5; 9 bases are a match to TRBD1. The CDR3 covers 16 residues. The J segment lost 2 bases and the V segment lost 1 base, leaving 3 bases of the junction unmatched. The CDR3, as DNA: TGTGCCAGCAGTTTAGGGAGACAGGGGGGCAATCAGCCCCAGCATTTT. Its translation is CASSLGRQGGNQPQHF.

The rearrangement joins TRBV7-3 to TRBJ2-3, with TRBD2 as a possible D gene (7 bases). The CDR3 is made up of 16 amino acids. Looked up from germline, CDR1 is SGHTA and CDR2 is FQGTGA. V was pared by 2 bases and J by 1 base, with 13 bases between. The CDR3: CASSLGGGSRTDTQYF. As DNA, the CDR3 is TGTGCCAGCAGCTTAGGGGGCGGGAGTCGCACAGATACGCAGTATTTT.

The chain couples TRBV4-1 to TRBJ2-7; 7 positions agree with TRBD2. Germline V gives CDR1 MGHRA, CDR2 YSYEKL. Trimming at V came to 1 base and at J to 0 bases, leaving 6 bases not matched to a gene. The CDR3 has 16 residues. CDR3 in amino acids: CASSQVGGRLSYEQYF. Here the CDR3 DNA reads TGCGCCAGCAGCCAAGTTGGCGGGAGACTCTCCTACGAGCAGTACTTC.

The CDR3 DNA reads as TGCAGCGTTGAAACAGGGCCGGGGGGAAGAGAGTACTTC. This sequence encodes CSVETGPGGREYF. The chain has TRBV29-1 and TRBJ2-5; tentative D call: TRBD2 (7 bases). V was trimmed by 2 bases and J by 12 bases, leaving 19 bases between them. The CDR3 runs 13 residues. Germline CDR1 is SQVTM and CDR2 is ANQGSEA.

V usage is TRBV6-5 and J usage is TRBJ1-1; perhaps TRBD1 as D (6 bases). Germline V gene data show CDR1 as MNHEY and CDR2 as SVGAGI. This CDR3 contains 14 residues. The V gene lost 6 bases and the J gene lost 0 bases, with 11 bases spanning the gap. This CDR3 is CASRQDSLNTEAFF. In DNA, the CDR3 is TGTGCCAGCAGGCAGGACAGTTTGAACACTGAAGCTTTCTTT.

The gene calls are TRBV7-7 and TRBJ2-5; no clear D. The CDR3 is 14 residues long. The germline V gene encodes CDR1 SSHAT and CDR2 FNYEAQ (reference sequence). V was shortened by 5 bases and J by 1 base, with 11 bases between the two germline ends. The CDR3 DNA follows: TGTGCCAGCAGCCCTGGCTACCTCCAAGAGACCCAGTACTTC. Encoded protein: CASSPGYLQETQYF.

This CDR3 is CASSLGFGGRTDTQYF. The DNA for the CDR3 is TGTGCCAGCAGCTTAGGGTTTGGGGGACGCACAGATACGCAGTATTTT. This chain links TRBV11-2 with TRBJ2-3; possibly TRBD1 or TRBD2 for D (5 bases each). V lost 1 base and J lost 1, with 12 bases in between. CDR3 length: 16 amino acids. Per the germline V gene, CDR1 is SGHAT and CDR2 is FQNNGV.

This clonotype was counted only a few times. The chain links TRBV7-2 to TRBJ2-3; D is ambiguous. Germline V CDR1 and CDR2: SGHTA, FQGNSA. V dropped 2 bases and J dropped 2 bases, with 8 bases sitting between them. The CDR3 is 14 amino acids. CDR3 in amino acids: CASSLLGNTDTQYF. CDR3 coding DNA: TGTGCCAGCAGCTTATTAGGGAACACAGATACGCAGTATTTT.

The genes are TRBV2 and TRBJ1-1; D possibly corresponds to TRBD1 (5 bases). The germline V gene encodes CDR1 SNHLY and CDR2 FYNNEI. With 8 bases removed from V and 6 bases from J, the gap between germline ends came to 7 bases. The CDR3 is made up of 10 amino acids. The CDR3 is CASRGPEAFF. The CDR3 nucleotides read TGTGCCAGCCGGGGCCCTGAAGCTTTCTTT.

V and J are TRBV7-2 and TRBJ2-7, with 8 bases that match TRBD2. Losses at the gene ends were 8 bases for V and 4 bases for J; bases not matched to a gene: 13. This CDR3 has 15 residues. Germline assignment: CDR1 SGHTA and CDR2 FQGNSA. The DNA of the CDR3 is TGTGCCAGCGCCCGCCTTGGAGCGGGAGTTTACGAGCAGTACTTC. This codes for CASARLGAGVYEQYF.

The chain carries TRBV3-1 and TRBJ2-6, with D unclear. The CDR3 is 16 amino acids. Germline V CDR1 and CDR2: LGHDT, YNNKEL (reference sequence). The ends were cut back, 0 bases at V and 4 bases at J, with 10 bases in the middle. The CDR3 is CASSQDGQKGANVLTF. The CDR3, as DNA: TGTGCCAGCAGCCAAGATGGCCAAAAAGGGGCCAACGTCCTGACTTTC.

The rearrangement uses TRBV20-1 and TRBJ2-1, with D possibly being TRBD2 (6 bases). The CDR3 spans 16 residues. CDR1 is DFQATT, CDR2 SNEGSKA, per germline (reference sequence). V was pared by 3 bases and J by 2 bases, with 17 bases between. DNA of the CDR3: TGCAGTGCTAGGGCCCCTAGGTCGGGAGCCTACAATGAGCAGTTCTTC. Residues: CSARAPRSGAYNEQFF.

Ten or more counts support this clonotype. The junction departs from germline at one end; a sequencing error may be responsible. CDR3 residues: CASSLVGETQYF. DNA for the CDR3: TGTGCCAGCAGCTTGGTGGGAGAGACCCAGTACTTC. The chain combines TRBV5-1 with TRBJ2-5, with no clear D. This CDR3 spans 12 amino acids. The germline V gene encodes CDR1 SGHRS and CDR2 YFSETQ.

This clonotype was counted between two and nine times. The chain joins TRBV20-1 to TRBJ2-5; no clear D. Gene TRBJ2-7 matches the end of the DNA better, so the J call may be wrong. This CDR3 region has 12 residues. Germline V CDR1 and CDR2: DFQATT, SNEGSKA (reference sequence). CDR3 nucleotide sequence: TGCAGTGCCCGCCGGACGGTCTACGAGCAGTACTTC. Its protein product is CSARRTVYEQYF.

The CDR3 sequence: CASSLGGSGNEQYF. CDR3 nucleotide sequence: TGCGCCAGCAGCTTGGGGGGCTCGGGCAATGAGCAGTACTTC. This rearrangement joins TRBV5-1 to TRBJ2-5; D perhaps matches TRBD1 (5 bases). V gave up 0 bases and J gave up 11 bases, with 17 bases separating them. Germline-derived CDR1 and CDR2 are SGHRS and YFSETQ. There are 14 residues in the CDR3.

CDR3 bases: TGTGCCAGCAAAAAAAGTGGGGCCAACGTCCTGACTTTC. Translated, it gives CASKKSGANVLTF. The chain links TRBV6-5 to TRBJ2-6; D call uncertain. This CDR3 has 13 residues. The V end was cut by 7 bases, the J end by 3 bases, with 7 bases between. In germline, CDR1 is MNHEY, CDR2 SVGAGI.

This chain links TRBV11-2 with TRBJ1-1, with D unclear. CDR1 and CDR2 from the germline V gene are SGHAT and FQNNGV. The CDR3 consists of 15 residues. Trimming pared 3 bases from V and 2 bases from J, leaving 13 bases between. The DNA for the CDR3 is TGTGCCAGCAGCTTTCAACTGGGGAAAAACACTGAAGCTTTCTTT. Amino acids: CASSFQLGKNTEAFF.

This clonotype was seen a few times. The chain has TRBV10-2 and TRBJ2-3; no definite D call. The ends were cut back, 0 bases at V and 14 bases at J, with 15 bases in the middle. This CDR3 comprises 13 residues. Germline-derived CDR1 and CDR2 are WSHSY and SAAADI. CDR3: CASSESEHRYAYF. As DNA, the CDR3 is TGCGCCAGCAGTGAGTCGGAGCACAGATACGCGTATTTT.

This clonotype was detected once. V and J are TRBV20-1 and TRBJ2-3; 9 bases are a match to TRBD2. Germline CDR1 DFQATT, CDR2 SNEGSKA (reference sequence). V dropped 2 bases and J dropped 3; count of bases not matched to a gene: 3. CDR3 length: 14 amino acids. CDR3 region: CSARIAGETDTQYF. CDR3 nucleotide sequence: TGCAGTGCTAGAATAGCGGGGGAGACAGATACGCAGTATTTT.

This clonotype showed up many times. The chain links TRBV6-6 to TRBJ2-4; TRBD2 matches 13 bases. J was trimmed by 2 bases and V by 6 bases; bases with no gene match: 7. The CDR3 is made up of 17 amino acids. CDR1 is MNHNY and CDR2 is SVGAGI in the germline V gene (reference sequence). This chain's CDR3 is CASSGGTSGMSKNIQYF. In nucleotides, the CDR3 is TGTGCCAGCAGCGGCGGGACTAGCGGGATGTCCAAAAACATTCAGTACTTC.

This sequence joins TRBV6-5 and TRBJ2-7, with D possibly matching TRBD2 (5 bases). Germline CDR1 reads MNHEY; CDR2 reads SVGAGI. The CDR3 is 17 amino acids. Trimming left V 2 bases short and J 0 bases short, with 17 bases between. The CDR3 region is CASSYVPPSPSSYEQYF. CDR3 coding DNA: TGTGCCAGCAGTTACGTTCCCCCTAGCCCTAGCTCCTACGAGCAGTACTTC.

The chain uses TRBV29-1 and TRBJ2-3; possibly TRBD2 for D (5 bases). Looked up from germline, CDR1 is SQVTM and CDR2 is ANQGSEA. Trimming cost V 1 base and J 14 bases, with 19 bases left between them. The CDR3 covers 13 residues. The CDR3 protein is CSVEGTSNRYAYF. In DNA form, the CDR3 reads TGCAGCGTTGAAGGGACTTCGAACAGATACGCGTATTTT.

In this sample, this clonotype turned up a few times. The J gene is TRBJ2-7, the V gene TRBV29-1; 8 bases align to TRBD2. Germline V gene data show CDR1 as SQVTM and CDR2 as ANQGSEA. With V trimmed by 3 bases and J by 6 bases, 19 bases remained unmatched. CDR3 size: 17 residues. CDR3 residues: CSVEGGPTGLVPLEQYF. The CDR3 DNA reads TGCAGCGTTGAGGGGGGCCCTACGGGACTAGTCCCCCTCGAGCAGTACTTC.

This clonotype was counted a few times. No DNA is shown, since the ends of the CDR3 on it are uncertain; the CDR3 is the one TCRdb lists. This chain links TRBV3-1 with TRBJ2-6; TRBD1, the D gene given by the table, was not confirmed from the DNA. The CDR3 has 18 amino acids, counting both end residues. Germline CDR1 reads LGHDT; CDR2 reads YNNKEL (reference sequence). Here the CDR3 reads CASSQARGQVLRANVLTF.

This clonotype was observed a few times. CDR3 region: CASSFLDSLENIQYF. In DNA form, the CDR3 reads TGTGCCAGCAGTTTTCTCGACAGCCTGGAAAACATTCAGTACTTC. V gene TRBV28 combines with J gene TRBJ2-4; tentative D call: TRBD1 (5 bases). The CDR3 length is 15 residues. Trimming left V 3 bases short and J 5 bases short, with 14 bases between. CDR1 MDHEN and CDR2 SYDVKM come from the germline V gene.

This clonotype was observed a handful of times. The V and J genes are TRBV21-1 and TRBJ2-3; the table's D call, TRBD1, was not checked against the DNA. TRBV21-1 is reported as a pseudogene. CDR3 size: 16 residues. Here the CDR3 DNA reads TGTGCCAGCAGCCTAATTGTCTTGGGGACGTGGGATACGCAGTATTTT. It is translated as CASSLIVLGTWDTQYF.

The rearrangement joins TRBV6-5 to TRBJ2-7; perhaps TRBD2 as D (5 bases). Between the trimmed V and J ends, which lost 2 bases and 5 bases, there was a span of 16 bases. The CDR3 contains 15 residues. Germline V gene data show CDR1 as MNHEY and CDR2 as SVGAGI. As DNA, the CDR3 is TGTGCCAGCAGTTACGGACTCGCCTCGAACCACGAGCAGTACTTC. Translation gives CASSYGLASNHEQYF.

J is TRBJ2-5 and V is TRBV24-1; tentatively, D is TRBD1 (5 bases). The CDR3 is 16 amino acids. In germline, CDR1 is KGHDR, CDR2 SFDVKD. The V end was cut by 1 base, the J end by 2 bases, with 13 bases between. Written as DNA, the CDR3 is TGTGCCACCAGTGATTTCCCACGGACAACTCAAGAGACCCAGTACTTC. Its protein product is CATSDFPRTTQETQYF.